The TCR beta chain under discussion was sequenced for a study of blood T cell repertoires in COVID-19. Generated by immunoSEQ multiplex PCR, the TCRdb table keeps only in-frame clones and is missing some. The sample has roughly 480,000 clones; 89% are singletons. Trimming removed 0 bases from V and 6 bases from J, with 5 bases in between. Germline-derived CDR1 and CDR2 are KGHSH and LQKENI. There are 13 residues in the CDR3. This TCR came from a man aged 18 to 29 with COVID-19, enrolled during active disease. Material for sequencing was peripheral blood. The chain uses TRBV18 and TRBJ2-2, with TRBD1 as a possible D gene (5 bases). Here the CDR3 DNA reads TGTGCCAGCTCACCACCAGGGGCCGGGGAGCTGTTTTTT. Amino acid sequence: CASSPPGAGELFF.